One and the same sample provided the 2 T cell receptor beta chains below, sequenced in a study of cytomegalovirus exposure and HLA in healthy donors. 60 Vbeta and 13 Jbeta primers were used in PCR. This table comes from immunoSEQ multiplex PCR, and its TCRdb copy is limited to in-frame clones, with some not included. The data contain about 170,000 clones, roughly 80% of them singletons. The sequenced sample consisted of PBMCs. Every receptor here comes from a male donor in good health and CMV-seronegative.

The chain joins TRBV25-1 to TRBJ2-7; 7 bases are a match to TRBD1. Germline-derived CDR1 and CDR2 are MGHDK and SYGVNS. Trimming took 5 bases from V and 6 from J; bases not matched to a gene: 13. The CDR3 covers 15 residues. CDR3 region: CASSSIEGARREQYF. CDR3 nucleotides: TGTGCCAGCAGTTCAATAGAGGGGGCGCGTCGCGAGCAGTACTTC.

The V gene is TRBV30, the J gene TRBJ1-2; D might be TRBD1 (5 bases). This CDR3 contains 14 residues. Trimming pared 0 bases from V and 1 base from J, leaving 9 bases between. Germline assignment: CDR1 GTSNPN and CDR2 SVGIG (reference sequence). For the CDR3, the DNA is TGTGCCTGGAGTGTAGGGGCACATAACTATGGCTACACCTTC. As protein: CAWSVGAHNYGYTF.